This TCR beta chain originates from a study of Tregs in tolerant kidney transplant recipients. Regarding the study as a whole: The small number of patients limits these findings pending further validation.

The data were produced by immunoSEQ multiplex PCR, yet TCRdb's version contains in-frame clones alone and is incomplete. Of about 64,000 clones in the sample, about 90% were seen once. This clone was counted a single time. Its antigen remains unidentified. The CDR3 contains 15 residues. With 2 bases clipped from V and 5 bases from J, the junction kept 5 bases outside the gene matches. Germline values: CDR1 SGHTA, CDR2 FQGTGA. Related graft donors supplied nonmyeloablative bone marrow transplants, and mixed chimerism was transient. Material: CD4+ T cells from blood (PBMCs), obtained 6 months after the transplant. The sequence was collected from a human patient who received a combined kidney and bone marrow transplant. Some T cells may be provided by the graft donor. The chain employs TRBV7-3 and TRBJ2-1, with 8 bases fitting TRBD1. The CDR3 loop reads CASSLGTGGHNEQFF. The CDR3, as DNA: TGTGCCAGCAGCTTAGGGACAGGTGGACACAATGAGCAGTTCTTC. Looking up the rest from reference TRBV7-3 and TRBJ2-1 gives the full variable domain: GAGVSQTPSNKVTEKGKYVELRCDPISGHTALYWYRQSLGQGPEFLIYFQGTGAADDSGLPNDRFFAVRPEGSVSTLKIQRTERGDSAVYLCASSLGTGGHNEQFFGPGTRLTVL.